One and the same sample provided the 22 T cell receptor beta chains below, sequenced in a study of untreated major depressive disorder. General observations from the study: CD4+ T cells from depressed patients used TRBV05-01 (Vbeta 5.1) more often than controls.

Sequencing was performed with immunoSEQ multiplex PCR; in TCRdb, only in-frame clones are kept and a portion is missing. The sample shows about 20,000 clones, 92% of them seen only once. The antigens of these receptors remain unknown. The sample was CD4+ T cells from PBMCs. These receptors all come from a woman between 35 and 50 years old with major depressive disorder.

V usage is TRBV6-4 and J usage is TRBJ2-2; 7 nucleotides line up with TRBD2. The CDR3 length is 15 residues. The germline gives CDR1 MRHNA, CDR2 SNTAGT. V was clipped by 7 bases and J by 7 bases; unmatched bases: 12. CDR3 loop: CASMASPGLRGELFF. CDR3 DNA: TGTGCCAGCATGGCCAGCCCGGGACTACGCGGGGAGCTGTTTTTT.

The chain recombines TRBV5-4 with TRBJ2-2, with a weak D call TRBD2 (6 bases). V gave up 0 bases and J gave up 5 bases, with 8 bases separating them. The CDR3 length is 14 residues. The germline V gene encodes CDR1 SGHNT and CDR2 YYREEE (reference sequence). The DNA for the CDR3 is TGTGCCAGCAGCTTGGTTGGGACTACCGGGGAGCTGTTTTTT. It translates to CASSLVGTTGELFF.

CDR3 DNA sequence: TGTGCCAGCAGCTCCCAGGGGGGGGTTGCTACTGAAGCTTTCTTT. It codes for CASSSQGGVATEAFF. V is TRBV9 and J is TRBJ1-1; 7 bases line up with TRBD1. V was clipped by 4 bases and J by 5 bases; unmatched bases: 11. The CDR3 extends over 15 amino acids. Germline CDR1 and CDR2: SGDLS and YYNGEE.

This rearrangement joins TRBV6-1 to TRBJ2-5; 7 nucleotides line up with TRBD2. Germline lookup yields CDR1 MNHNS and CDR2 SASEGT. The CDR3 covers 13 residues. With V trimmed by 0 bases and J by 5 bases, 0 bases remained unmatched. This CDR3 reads CASSEAGRETQYF. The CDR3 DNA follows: TGTGCCAGCAGTGAAGCCGGGAGGGAGACCCAGTACTTC.

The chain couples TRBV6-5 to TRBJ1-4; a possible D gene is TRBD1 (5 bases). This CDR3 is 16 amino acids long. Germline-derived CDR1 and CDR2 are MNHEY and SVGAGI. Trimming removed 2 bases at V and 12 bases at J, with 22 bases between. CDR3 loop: CASSYRIWQGNDQLFF. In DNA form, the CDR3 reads TGTGCCAGCAGTTACCGGATCTGGCAGGGAAACGATCAACTGTTTTTT.

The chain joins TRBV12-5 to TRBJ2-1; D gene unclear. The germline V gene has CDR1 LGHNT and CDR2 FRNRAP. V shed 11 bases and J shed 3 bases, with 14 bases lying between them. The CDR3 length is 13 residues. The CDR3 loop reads CASGQRDYNEQFF. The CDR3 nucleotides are TGTGCTTCGGGCCAGCGTGACTACAATGAGCAGTTCTTC. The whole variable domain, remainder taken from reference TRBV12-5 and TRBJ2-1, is DARVTQTPRHKVTEMGQEVTMRCQPILGHNTVFWYRQTMMQGLELLAYFRNRAPLDDSGMPKDRFSAEMPDATLATLKIQPSEPRDSAVYFCASGQRDYNEQFFGPGTRLTVL.

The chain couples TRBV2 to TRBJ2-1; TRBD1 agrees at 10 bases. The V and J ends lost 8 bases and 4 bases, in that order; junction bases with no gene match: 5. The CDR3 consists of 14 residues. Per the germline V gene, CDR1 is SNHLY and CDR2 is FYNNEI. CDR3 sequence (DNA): TGTGCCAGCGAACGGGACAGGGGATACAATGAGCAGTTCTTC. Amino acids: CASERDRGYNEQFF.

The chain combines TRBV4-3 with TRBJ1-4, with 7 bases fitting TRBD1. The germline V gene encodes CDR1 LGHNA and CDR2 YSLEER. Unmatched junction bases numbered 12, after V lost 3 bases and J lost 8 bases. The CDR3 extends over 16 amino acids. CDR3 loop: CASSQAPGQPLEKLFF. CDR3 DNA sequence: TGCGCCAGCAGCCAGGCGCCGGGACAGCCGTTAGAAAAACTGTTTTTT.

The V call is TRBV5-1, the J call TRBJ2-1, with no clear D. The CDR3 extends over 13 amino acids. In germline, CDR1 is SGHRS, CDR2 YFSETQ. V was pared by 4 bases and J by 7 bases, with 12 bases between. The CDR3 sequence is CASSVFSVNEQFF. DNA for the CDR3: TGCGCCAGCAGCGTGTTCTCAGTGAATGAGCAGTTCTTC.

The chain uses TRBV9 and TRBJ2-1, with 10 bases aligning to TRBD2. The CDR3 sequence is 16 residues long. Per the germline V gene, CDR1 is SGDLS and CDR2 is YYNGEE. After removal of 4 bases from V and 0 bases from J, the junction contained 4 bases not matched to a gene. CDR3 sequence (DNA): TGTGCCAGCAGCCCCCGACTAGCGGGCTCCTACAATGAGCAGTTCTTC. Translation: CASSPRLAGSYNEQFF.

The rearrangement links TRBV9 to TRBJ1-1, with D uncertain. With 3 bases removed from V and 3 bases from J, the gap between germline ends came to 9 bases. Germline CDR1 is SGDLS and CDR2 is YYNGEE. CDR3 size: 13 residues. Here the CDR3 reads CASSASPHTEAFF. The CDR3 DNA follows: TGTGCCAGCAGCGCTTCCCCCCACACTGAAGCTTTCTTT.

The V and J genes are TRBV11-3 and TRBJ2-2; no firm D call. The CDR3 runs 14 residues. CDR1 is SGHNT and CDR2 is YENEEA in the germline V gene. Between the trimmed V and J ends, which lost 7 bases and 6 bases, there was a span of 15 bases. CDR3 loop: CASNVNFGPGELFF. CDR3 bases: TGTGCCAGCAACGTTAACTTCGGACCCGGGGAGCTGTTTTTT.

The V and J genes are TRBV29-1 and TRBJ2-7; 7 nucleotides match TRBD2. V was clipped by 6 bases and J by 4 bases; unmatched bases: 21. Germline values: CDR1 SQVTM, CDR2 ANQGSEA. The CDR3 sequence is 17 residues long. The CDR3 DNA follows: TGCAGCGTCTCGTGTCGGGAGGTCAACCTTCCCGGGTACGAGCAGTACGTC. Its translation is CSVSCREVNLPGYEQYV.

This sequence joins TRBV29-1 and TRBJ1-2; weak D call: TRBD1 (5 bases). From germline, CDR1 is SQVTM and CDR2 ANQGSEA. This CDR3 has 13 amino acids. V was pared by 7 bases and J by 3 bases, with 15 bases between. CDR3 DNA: TGCAGCGCCCGGGACGTGGAGTACTATGGCTACACCTTC. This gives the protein CSARDVEYYGYTF.

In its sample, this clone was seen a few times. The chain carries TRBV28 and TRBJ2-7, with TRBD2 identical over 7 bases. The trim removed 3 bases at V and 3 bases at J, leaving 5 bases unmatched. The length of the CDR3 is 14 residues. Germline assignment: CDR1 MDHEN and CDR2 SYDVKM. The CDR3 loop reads CASSFGLVDYEQYF. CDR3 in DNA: TGTGCCAGCAGTTTCGGACTAGTCGACTACGAGCAGTACTTC.

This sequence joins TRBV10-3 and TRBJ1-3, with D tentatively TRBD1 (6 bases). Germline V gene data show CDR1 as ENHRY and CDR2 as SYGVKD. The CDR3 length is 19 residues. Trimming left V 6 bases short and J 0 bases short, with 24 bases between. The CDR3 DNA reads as TGTGCCATCAGACCGGGACAAGGCCGCAGCGGTAGCTCTGGAAACACCATATATTTT. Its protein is CAIRPGQGRSGSSGNTIYF.

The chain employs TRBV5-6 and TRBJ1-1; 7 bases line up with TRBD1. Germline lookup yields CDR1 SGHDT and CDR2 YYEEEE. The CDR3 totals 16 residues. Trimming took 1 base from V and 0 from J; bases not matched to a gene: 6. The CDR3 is CASSLSLQGMNTEAFF. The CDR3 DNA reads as TGTGCCAGCAGCTTGTCGCTACAGGGGATGAACACTGAAGCTTTCTTT.

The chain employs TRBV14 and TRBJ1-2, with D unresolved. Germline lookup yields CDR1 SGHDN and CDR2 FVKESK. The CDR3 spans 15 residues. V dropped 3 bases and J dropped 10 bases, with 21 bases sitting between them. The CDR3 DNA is TGTGCCAGCAGCCATATTGTGGGCGGAATTGGCCACTACACCTTC. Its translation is CASSHIVGGIGHYTF.

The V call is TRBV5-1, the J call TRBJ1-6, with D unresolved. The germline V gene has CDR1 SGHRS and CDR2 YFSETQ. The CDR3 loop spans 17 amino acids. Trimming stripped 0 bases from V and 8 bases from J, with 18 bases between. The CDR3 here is CASSLALGSEGHSPLHF. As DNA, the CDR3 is TGCGCCAGCAGCTTGGCCCTCGGCTCGGAAGGCCATTCACCCCTCCACTTT.

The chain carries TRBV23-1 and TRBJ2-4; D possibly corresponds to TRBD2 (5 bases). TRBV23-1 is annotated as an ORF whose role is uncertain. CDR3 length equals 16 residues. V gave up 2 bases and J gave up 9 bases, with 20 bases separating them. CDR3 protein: CASSQARWRRPCIQYF. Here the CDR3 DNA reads TGCGCCAGCAGTCAAGCGAGGTGGAGGAGACCGTGCATTCAGTACTTC.

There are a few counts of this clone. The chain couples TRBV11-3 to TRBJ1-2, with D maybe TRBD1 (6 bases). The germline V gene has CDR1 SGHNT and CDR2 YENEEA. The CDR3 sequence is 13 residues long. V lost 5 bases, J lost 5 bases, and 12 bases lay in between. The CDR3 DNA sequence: TGTGCCAGCAGCGTACAGGGTCGATATGGCTACACCTTC. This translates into CASSVQGRYGYTF.

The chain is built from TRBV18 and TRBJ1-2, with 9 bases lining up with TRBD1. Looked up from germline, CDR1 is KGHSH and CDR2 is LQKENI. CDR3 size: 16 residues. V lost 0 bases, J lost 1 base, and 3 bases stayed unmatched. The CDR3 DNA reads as TGTGCCAGCTCACCACCGAGGGACAGGGTTAACTATGGCTACACCTTC. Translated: CASSPPRDRVNYGYTF.